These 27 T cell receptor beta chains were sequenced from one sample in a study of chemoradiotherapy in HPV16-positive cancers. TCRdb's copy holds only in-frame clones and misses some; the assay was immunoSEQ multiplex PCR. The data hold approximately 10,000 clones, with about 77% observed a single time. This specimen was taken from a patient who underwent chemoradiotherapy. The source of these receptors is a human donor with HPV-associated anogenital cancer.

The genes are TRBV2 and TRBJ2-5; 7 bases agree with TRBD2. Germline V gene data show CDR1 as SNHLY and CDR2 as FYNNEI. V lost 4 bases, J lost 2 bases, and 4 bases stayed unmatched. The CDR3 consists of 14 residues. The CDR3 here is CASSVSGNQETQYF. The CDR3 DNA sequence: TGTGCCAGCAGTGTCAGCGGGAATCAAGAGACCCAGTACTTC.

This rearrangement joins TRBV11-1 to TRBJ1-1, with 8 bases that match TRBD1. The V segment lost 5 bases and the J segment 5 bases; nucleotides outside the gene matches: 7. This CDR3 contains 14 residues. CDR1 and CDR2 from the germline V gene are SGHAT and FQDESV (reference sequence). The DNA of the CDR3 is TGTGCCAGCAGCCACGGACAGGGAGAGACTGAAGCTTTCTTT. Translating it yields CASSHGQGETEAFF.

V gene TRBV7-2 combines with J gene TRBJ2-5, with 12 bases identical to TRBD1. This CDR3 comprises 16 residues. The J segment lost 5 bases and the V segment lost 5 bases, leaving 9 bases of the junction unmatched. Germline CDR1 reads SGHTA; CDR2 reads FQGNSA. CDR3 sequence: CASSPLRDRGHETQYF. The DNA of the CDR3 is TGTGCCAGCAGCCCCCTCCGGGACAGGGGGCACGAGACCCAGTACTTC.

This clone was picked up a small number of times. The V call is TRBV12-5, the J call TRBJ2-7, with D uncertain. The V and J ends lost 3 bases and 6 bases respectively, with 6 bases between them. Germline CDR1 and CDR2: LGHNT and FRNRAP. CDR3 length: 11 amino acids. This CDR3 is CASGFATEQYF. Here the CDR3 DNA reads TGTGCTAGTGGTTTCGCTACCGAGCAGTACTTC.

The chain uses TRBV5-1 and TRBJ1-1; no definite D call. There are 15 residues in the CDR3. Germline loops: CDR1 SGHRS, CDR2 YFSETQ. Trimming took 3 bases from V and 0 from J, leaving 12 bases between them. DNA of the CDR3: TGCGCCAGCAGCTCAAATCGACGGGTGAACACTGAAGCTTTCTTT. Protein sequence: CASSSNRRVNTEAFF.

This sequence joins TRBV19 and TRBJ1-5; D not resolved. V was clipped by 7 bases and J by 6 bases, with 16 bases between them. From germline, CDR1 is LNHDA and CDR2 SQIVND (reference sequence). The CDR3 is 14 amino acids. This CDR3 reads CASIPEDRSQPQHF. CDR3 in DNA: TGTGCCAGTATCCCCGAGGACCGTAGTCAGCCCCAGCATTTT. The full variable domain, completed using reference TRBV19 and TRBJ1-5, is DGGITQSPKYLFRKEGQNVTLSCEQNLNHDAMYWYRQDPGQGLRLIYYSQIVNDFQKGDIAEGYSVSREKKESFPLTVTSAQKNPTAFYLCASIPEDRSQPQHFGDGTRLSIL.

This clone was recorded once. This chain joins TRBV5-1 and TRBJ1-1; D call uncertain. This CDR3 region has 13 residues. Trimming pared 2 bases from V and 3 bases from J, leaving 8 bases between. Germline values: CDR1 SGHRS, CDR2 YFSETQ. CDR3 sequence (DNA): TGCGCCAGCAGCTTAGGAAGGGACACTGAAGCTTTCTTT. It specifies CASSLGRDTEAFF. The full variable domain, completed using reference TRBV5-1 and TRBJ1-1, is KAGVTQTPRYLIKTRGQQVTLSCSPISGHRSVSWYQQTPGQGLQFLFEYFSETQRNKGNFPGRFSGRQFSNSRSEMNVSTLELGDSALYLCASSLGRDTEAFFGQGTRLTVV.

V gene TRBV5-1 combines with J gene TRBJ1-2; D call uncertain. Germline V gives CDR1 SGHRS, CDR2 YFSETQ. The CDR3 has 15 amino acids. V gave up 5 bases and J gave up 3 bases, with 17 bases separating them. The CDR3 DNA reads TGCGCCAGCAGACAAGACCCAACAAGCCACTATGGCTACACCTTC. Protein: CASRQDPTSHYGYTF.

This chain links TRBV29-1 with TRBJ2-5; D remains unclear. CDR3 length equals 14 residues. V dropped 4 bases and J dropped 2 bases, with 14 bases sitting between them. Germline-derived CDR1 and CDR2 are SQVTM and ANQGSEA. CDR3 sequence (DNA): TGCAGCGTTGTCTTGGTCAGGCTGCAAGAGACCCAGTACTTC. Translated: CSVVLVRLQETQYF. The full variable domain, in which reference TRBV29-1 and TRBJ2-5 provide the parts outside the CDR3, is SAVISQKPSRDICQRGTSLTIQCQVDSQVTMMFWYRQQPGQSLTLIATANQGSEATYESGFVIDKFPISRPNLTFSTLTVSNMSPEDSSIYLCSVVLVRLQETQYFGPGTRLLVL.

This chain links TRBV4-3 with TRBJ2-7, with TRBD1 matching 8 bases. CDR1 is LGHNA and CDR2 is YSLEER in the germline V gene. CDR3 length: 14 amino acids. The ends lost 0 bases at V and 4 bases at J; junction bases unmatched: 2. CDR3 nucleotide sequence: TGCGCCAGCAGCCAAGACTACAGGGGGTACGAGCAGTACTTC. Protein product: CASSQDYRGYEQYF.

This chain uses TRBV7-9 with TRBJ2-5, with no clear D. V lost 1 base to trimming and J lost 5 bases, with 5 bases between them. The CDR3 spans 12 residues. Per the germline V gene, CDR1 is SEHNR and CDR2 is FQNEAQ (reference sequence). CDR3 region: CASSLVSETQYF. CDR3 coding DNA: TGTGCCAGCAGCTTAGTCAGTGAGACCCAGTACTTC.

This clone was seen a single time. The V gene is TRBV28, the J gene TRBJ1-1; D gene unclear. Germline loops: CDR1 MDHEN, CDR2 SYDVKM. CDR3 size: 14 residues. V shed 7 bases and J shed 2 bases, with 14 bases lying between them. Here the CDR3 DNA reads TGTGCCAGCACCGAGTCCCCCCGCAACACTGAAGCTTTCTTT. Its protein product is CASTESPRNTEAFF.

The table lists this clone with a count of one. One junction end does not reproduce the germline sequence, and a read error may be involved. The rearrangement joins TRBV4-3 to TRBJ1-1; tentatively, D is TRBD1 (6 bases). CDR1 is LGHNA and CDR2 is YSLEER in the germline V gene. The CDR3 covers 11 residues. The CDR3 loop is CASSRPGGGGF. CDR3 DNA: TGCGCCAGCAGCCGCCCCGGGGGAGGGGGCTTT.

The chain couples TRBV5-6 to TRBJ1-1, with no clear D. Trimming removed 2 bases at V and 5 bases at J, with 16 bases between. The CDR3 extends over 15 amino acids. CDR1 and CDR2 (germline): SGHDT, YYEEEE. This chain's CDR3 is CASSFLGREATEAFF. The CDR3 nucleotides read TGTGCCAGCAGCTTCTTAGGTAGGGAGGCGACTGAAGCTTTCTTT.

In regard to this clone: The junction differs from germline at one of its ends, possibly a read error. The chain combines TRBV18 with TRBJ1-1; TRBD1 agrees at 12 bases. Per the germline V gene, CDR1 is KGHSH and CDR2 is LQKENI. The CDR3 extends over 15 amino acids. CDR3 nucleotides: TGTGCCAGCTTACCAGGGGACAGGGGGCGGTCTGAAGCTTTCTTT. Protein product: CASLPGDRGRSEAFF.

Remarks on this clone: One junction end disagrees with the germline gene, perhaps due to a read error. This CDR3 is CSVESLTYTQYF. CDR3 nucleotides: TGCAGCGTTGAAAGCCTCACATATACGCAGTATTTT. The chain links TRBV29-1 to TRBJ2-3; the D is unclear. The CDR3 runs to 12 residues. Germline V gene sequence: CDR1 SQVTM, CDR2 ANQGSEA.

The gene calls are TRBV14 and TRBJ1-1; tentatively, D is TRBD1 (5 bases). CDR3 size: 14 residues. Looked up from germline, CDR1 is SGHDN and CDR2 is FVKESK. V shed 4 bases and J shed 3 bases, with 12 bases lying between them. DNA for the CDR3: TGTGCCAGCAGCCTCCAGGGCTTTCACACTGAAGCTTTCTTT. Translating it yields CASSLQGFHTEAFF. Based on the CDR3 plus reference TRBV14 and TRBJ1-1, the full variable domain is EAGVTQFPSHSVIEKGQTVTLRCDPISGHDNLYWYRRVMGKEIKFLLHFVKESKQDESGMPNNRFLAERTGGTYSTLKVQPAELEDSGVYFCASSLQGFHTEAFFGQGTRLTVV.

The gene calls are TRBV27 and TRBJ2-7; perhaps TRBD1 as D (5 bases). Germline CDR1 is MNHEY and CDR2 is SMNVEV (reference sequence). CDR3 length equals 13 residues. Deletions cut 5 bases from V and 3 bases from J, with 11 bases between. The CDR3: CASSTDRNYEQYF. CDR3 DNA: TGTGCCAGCAGTACTGACAGAAACTACGAGCAGTACTTC.

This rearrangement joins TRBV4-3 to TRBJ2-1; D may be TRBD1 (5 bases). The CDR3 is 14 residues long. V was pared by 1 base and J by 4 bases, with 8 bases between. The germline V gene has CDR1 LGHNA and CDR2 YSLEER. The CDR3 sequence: CASSQAGIYNEQFF. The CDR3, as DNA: TGCGCCAGCAGCCAAGCAGGGATTTACAATGAGCAGTTCTTC.

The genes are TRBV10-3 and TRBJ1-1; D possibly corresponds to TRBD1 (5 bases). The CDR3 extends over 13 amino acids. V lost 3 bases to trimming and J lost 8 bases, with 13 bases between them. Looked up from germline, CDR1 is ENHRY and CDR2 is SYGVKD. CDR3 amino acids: CAISDLGRDEAFF. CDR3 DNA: TGTGCCATCAGTGACCTTGGACGGGACGAAGCTTTCTTT.

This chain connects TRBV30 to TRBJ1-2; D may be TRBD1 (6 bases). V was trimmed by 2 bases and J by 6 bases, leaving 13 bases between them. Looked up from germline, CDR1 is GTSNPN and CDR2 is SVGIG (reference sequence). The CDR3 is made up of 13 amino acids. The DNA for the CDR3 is TGTGCCTGGAGTCAGGGGAGGGTAAATGGCTACACCTTC. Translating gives CAWSQGRVNGYTF.

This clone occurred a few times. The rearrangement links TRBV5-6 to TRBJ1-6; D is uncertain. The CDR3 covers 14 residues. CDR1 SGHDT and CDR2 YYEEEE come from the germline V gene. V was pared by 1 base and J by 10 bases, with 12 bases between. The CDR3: CASSLLQDQSPLHF. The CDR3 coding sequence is TGTGCCAGCAGCTTGCTGCAGGATCAATCACCCCTCCACTTT.

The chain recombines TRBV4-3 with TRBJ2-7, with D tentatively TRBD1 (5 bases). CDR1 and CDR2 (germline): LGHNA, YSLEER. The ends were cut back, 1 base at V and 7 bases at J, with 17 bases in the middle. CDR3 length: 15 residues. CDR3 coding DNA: TGCGCCAGCAGCCAAGGGTCGCAGGGTTTGGGGGAGCAGTACTTC. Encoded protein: CASSQGSQGLGEQYF.

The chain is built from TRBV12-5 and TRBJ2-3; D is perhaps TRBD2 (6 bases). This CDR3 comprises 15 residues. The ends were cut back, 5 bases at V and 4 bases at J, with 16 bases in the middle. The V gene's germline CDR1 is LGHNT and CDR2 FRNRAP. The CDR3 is CASGPRGVKADTQYF. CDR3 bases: TGTGCTAGTGGTCCCCGCGGGGTGAAGGCAGATACGCAGTATTTT.

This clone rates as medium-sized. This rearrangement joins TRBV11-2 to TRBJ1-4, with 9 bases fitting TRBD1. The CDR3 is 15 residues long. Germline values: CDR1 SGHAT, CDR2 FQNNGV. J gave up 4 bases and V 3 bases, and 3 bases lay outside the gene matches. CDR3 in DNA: TGTGCCAGCAGCTTCGGGACAGGGATTAATGAAAAACTGTTTTTT. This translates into CASSFGTGINEKLFF.

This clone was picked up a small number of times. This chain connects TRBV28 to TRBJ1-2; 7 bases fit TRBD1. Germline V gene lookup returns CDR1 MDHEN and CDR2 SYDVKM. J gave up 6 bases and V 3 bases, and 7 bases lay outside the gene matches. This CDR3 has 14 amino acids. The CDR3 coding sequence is TGTGCCAGCAGTTTGGTCGTTGGGACAGATGGCTACACCTTC. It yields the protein CASSLVVGTDGYTF.

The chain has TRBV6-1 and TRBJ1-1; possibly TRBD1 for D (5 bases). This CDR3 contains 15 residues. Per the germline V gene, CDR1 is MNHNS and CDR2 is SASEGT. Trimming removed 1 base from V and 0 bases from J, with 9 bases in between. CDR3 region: CASSEGGLMNTEAFF. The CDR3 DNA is TGTGCCAGCAGTGAAGGGGGCCTGATGAACACTGAAGCTTTCTTT.